The 11 T cell receptor beta chains below were found in one sample sequenced in a study of cytomegalovirus exposure and HLA in healthy donors. Amplification used 60 Vbeta primers and 13 Jbeta primers. The assay was immunoSEQ multiplex PCR, and TCRdb's table has in-frame clones only and misses some. In the table there are fewer than 200,000 clones, about three quarters of which are singletons. Sequencing input: PBMCs. The receptors stem from a woman between 45 and 60 years old in good health and CMV-seropositive.

DNA for the CDR3: TGTGCCAGCAGTGAGTGGACAGGGGGGCACAATGAGCAGTTCTTC. Its translation is CASSEWTGGHNEQFF. The chain is built from TRBV25-1 and TRBJ2-1; 10 nucleotides align to TRBD1. The CDR3 totals 15 residues. CDR1 MGHDK and CDR2 SYGVNS come from the germline V gene. J gave up 5 bases and V 3 bases, and 4 bases lay outside the gene matches.

The chain couples TRBV29-1 to TRBJ1-1; no definite D call. Germline V gene lookup returns CDR1 SQVTM and CDR2 ANQGSEA. V was shortened by 6 bases and J by 0 bases, with 14 bases between the two germline ends. The length of the CDR3 is 14 residues. The CDR3 DNA is TGCAGCGTCATTAAACGGTCTTTGAACACTGAAGCTTTCTTT. Its translation is CSVIKRSLNTEAFF.

The V gene is TRBV2, the J gene TRBJ2-6, with 7 positions matching TRBD2. CDR3 length: 17 residues. V gave up 6 bases and J gave up 1 base; unmatched junction bases: 9. Germline values: CDR1 SNHLY, CDR2 FYNNEI. The CDR3 DNA reads as TGTGCCAGCAGATCGCTAGCGGCGGATTCTGGGGCCAACGTCCTGACTTTC. Residues: CASRSLAADSGANVLTF.

As to this clone: One end of the junction fails to match germline, which may point to a read error. The chain carries TRBV7-7 and TRBJ2-1; D perhaps matches TRBD2 (5 bases). CDR1 is SSHAT and CDR2 is FNYEAQ in the germline V gene (reference sequence). This CDR3 spans 13 amino acids. The CDR3 DNA follows: TGTGCTAGCAGCCCGGGATTGGACAATGAGCAGTTCTTC. Translated, it gives CASSPGLDNEQFF.

The chain carries TRBV23-1 and TRBJ2-5, with TRBD1 as a possible D gene (5 bases). The tail of the sequence fits TRBJ2-7 better, so the J call may be wrong. TRBV23-1 is flagged as an ORF with uncertain function. The CDR3 is 13 amino acids. The CDR3 DNA reads TGCGCCAGCGGCGGCTCAGGGTCCTACGAGCAGTACTTC. As protein: CASGGSGSYEQYF.

This rearrangement joins TRBV28 to TRBJ1-2; 10 nucleotides align to TRBD1. The CDR3 has 14 residues. The V and J ends lost 2 bases and 5 bases, in that order; junction bases with no gene match: 2. Germline-derived CDR1 and CDR2 are MDHEN and SYDVKM. Here the CDR3 reads CASSLRTGGYGYTF. In DNA, the CDR3 is TGTGCCAGCAGTTTAAGGACAGGGGGGTATGGCTACACCTTC.

This clone was observed a few times. The chain joins TRBV9 to TRBJ2-5, with D possibly being TRBD1 (5 bases). V was trimmed by 0 bases and J by 1 base, leaving 13 bases between them. Germline CDR1 is SGDLS and CDR2 is YYNGEE. This CDR3 contains 16 residues. DNA of the CDR3: TGTGCCAGCAGCGTAGGAAGGGGTTCCCTCCAAGAGACCCAGTACTTC. It specifies CASSVGRGSLQETQYF.

In this sample, this clone turned up a few times. This chain links TRBV6-4 with TRBJ2-3; TRBD2 matches at 10 bases. The CDR3 totals 14 residues. Germline V CDR1 and CDR2: MRHNA, SNTAGT. V trimming: 3 bases; J trimming: 3 bases; junction bases outside the gene matches: 0. The CDR3 DNA reads TGTGCCAGCAGTGAGACTAGCGGGACAGATACGCAGTATTTT. It is translated as CASSETSGTDTQYF.

The rearrangement uses TRBV6-5 and TRBJ1-6; unclear D gene. The CDR3 spans 15 residues. Looked up from germline, CDR1 is MNHEY and CDR2 is SVGAGI. Between the trimmed V and J ends, which lost 0 bases and 8 bases, there was a span of 11 bases. CDR3: CASSYSRSGYSPLHF. In DNA, the CDR3 is TGTGCCAGCAGTTACTCGAGATCAGGTTATTCACCCCTCCACTTT.

The chain recombines TRBV6-6 with TRBJ2-7, with D possibly being TRBD2 (6 bases). Per the germline V gene, CDR1 is MNHNY and CDR2 is SVGAGI (reference sequence). The CDR3 contains 16 residues. V lost 5 bases, J lost 0 bases, and 17 bases lay in between. The CDR3 DNA follows: TGTGCCAGCAGTACCCCCTTTAGCGGAGGCTCCTACGAGCAGTACTTC. This translates into CASSTPFSGGSYEQYF.

This clone was picked up a small number of times. This chain joins TRBV5-1 and TRBJ2-1, with D perhaps TRBD2 (6 bases). V shed 4 bases and J shed 8 bases, with 19 bases lying between them. CDR1 SGHRS and CDR2 YFSETQ come from the germline V gene. This CDR3 has 15 residues. The CDR3 bases are TGCGCCAGCAGCCTTGGACGGTGGGGGGAGGATGAGCAGTTCTTC. It is translated as CASSLGRWGEDEQFF.